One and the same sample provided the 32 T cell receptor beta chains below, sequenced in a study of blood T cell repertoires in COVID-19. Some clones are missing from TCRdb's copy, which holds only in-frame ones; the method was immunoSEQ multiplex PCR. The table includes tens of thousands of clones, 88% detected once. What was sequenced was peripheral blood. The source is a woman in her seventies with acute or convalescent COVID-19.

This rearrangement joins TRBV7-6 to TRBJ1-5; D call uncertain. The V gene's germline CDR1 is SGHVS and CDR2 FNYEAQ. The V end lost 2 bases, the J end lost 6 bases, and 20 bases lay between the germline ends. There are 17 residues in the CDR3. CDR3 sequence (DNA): TGTGCCAGCAGCTTAATAGTGTGTGAGAGGCCTTGTCAGCCCCAGCATTTT. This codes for CASSLIVCERPCQPQHF.

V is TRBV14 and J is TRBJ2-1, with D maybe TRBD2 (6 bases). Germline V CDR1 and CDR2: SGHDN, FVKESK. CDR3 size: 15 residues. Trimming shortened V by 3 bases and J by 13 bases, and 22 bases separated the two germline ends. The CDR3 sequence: CASSHGGMGWGVQFF. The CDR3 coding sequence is TGTGCCAGCAGCCATGGGGGGATGGGATGGGGAGTTCAGTTCTTC.

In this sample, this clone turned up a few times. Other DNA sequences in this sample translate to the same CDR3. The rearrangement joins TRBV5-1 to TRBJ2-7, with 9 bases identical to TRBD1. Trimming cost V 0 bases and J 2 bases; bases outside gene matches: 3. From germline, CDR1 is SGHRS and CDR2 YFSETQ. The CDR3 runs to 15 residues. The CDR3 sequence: CASSLGGTGTYEQYV. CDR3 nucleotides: TGCGCCAGCAGCTTGGGAGGGACAGGGACCTACGAGCAGTACGTC.

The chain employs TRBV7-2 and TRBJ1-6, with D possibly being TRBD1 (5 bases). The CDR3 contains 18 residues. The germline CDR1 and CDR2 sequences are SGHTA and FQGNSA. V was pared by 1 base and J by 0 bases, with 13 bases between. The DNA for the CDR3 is TGTGCCAGCAGCTTAGGAGGACACACGAGCTCCTATAATTCACCCCTCCACTTT. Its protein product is CASSLGGHTSSYNSPLHF.

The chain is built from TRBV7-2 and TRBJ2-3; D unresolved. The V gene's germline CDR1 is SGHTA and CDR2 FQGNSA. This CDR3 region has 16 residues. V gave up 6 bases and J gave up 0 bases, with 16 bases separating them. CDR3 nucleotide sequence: TGTGCCAGCAGTGACTGGAAGTTTACCAGCACAGATACGCAGTATTTT. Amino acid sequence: CASSDWKFTSTDTQYF. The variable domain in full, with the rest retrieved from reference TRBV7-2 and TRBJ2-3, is GAGVSQSPSNKVTEKGKDVELRCDPISGHTALYWYRQSLGQGLEFLIYFQGNSAPDKSGLPSDRFSAERTGGSVSTLTIQRTQQEDSAVYLCASSDWKFTSTDTQYFGPGTRLTVL.

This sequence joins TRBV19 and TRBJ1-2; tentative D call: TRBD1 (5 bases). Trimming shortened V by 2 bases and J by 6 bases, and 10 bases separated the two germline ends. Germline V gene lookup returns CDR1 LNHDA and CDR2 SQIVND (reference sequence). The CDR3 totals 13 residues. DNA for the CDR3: TGTGCCAGTAGTATACGCCAGGGCGATGGCTACACCTTC. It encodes CASSIRQGDGYTF.

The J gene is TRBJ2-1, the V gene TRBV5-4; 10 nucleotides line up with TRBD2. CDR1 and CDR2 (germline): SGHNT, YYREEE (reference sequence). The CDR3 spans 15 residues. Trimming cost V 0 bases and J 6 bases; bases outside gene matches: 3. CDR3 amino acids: CASSLVASGSNEQFF. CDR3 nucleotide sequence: TGTGCCAGCAGCTTGGTGGCTAGCGGGAGCAATGAGCAGTTCTTC.

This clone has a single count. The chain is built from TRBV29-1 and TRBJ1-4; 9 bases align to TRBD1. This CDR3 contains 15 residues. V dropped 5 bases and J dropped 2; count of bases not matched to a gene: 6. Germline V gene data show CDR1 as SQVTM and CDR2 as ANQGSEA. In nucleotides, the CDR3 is TGCAGCGTTAAGAGGACAGGGGACACTAATGAAAAACTGTTTTTT. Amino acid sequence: CSVKRTGDTNEKLFF. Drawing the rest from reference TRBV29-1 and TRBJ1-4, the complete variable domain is SAVISQKPSRDICQRGTSLTIQCQVDSQVTMMFWYRQQPGQSLTLIATANQGSEATYESGFVIDKFPISRPNLTFSTLTVSNMSPEDSSIYLCSVKRTGDTNEKLFFGSGTQLSVL.

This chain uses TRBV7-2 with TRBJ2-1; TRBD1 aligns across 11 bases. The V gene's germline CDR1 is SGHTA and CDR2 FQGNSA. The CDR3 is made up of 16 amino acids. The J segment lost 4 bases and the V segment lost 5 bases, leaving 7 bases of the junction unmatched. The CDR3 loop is CASSLQGQGGYNEQFF. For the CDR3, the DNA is TGTGCCAGCAGCCTTCAGGGACAGGGGGGATACAATGAGCAGTTCTTC.

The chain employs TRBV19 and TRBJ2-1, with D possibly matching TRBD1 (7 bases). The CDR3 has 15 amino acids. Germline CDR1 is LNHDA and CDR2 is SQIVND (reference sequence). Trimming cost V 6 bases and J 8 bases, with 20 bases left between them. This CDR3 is CASSHGSKGQDEQFF. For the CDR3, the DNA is TGTGCCAGTAGCCACGGGAGTAAAGGACAGGATGAGCAGTTCTTC.

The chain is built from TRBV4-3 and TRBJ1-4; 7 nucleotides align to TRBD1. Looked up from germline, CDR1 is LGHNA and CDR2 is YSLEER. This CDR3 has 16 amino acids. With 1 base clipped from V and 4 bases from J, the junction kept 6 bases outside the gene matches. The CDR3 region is CASSQGPTGSNEKLFF. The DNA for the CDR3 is TGCGCCAGCAGCCAAGGCCCGACAGGGAGTAATGAAAAACTGTTTTTT.

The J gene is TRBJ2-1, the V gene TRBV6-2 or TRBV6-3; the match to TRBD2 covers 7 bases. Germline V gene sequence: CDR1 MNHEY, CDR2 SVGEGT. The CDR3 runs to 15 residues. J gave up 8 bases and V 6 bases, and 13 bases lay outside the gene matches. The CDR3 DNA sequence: TGTGCCAGCAGACCTTTGGTGGGGGGGTCTGATGAGCAGTTCTTC. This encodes CASRPLVGGSDEQFF.

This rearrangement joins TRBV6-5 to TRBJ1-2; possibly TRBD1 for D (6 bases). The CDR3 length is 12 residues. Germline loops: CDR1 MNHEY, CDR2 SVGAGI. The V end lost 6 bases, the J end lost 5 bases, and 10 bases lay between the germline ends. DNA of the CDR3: TGTGCCAGCAGCCTACAGGGTTATGGCTACACCTTC. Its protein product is CASSLQGYGYTF.

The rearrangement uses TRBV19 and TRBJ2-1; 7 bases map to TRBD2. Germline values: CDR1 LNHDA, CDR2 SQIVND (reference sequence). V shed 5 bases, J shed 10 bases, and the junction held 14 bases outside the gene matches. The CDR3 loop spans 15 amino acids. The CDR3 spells CASSQAGSPRVEQFF. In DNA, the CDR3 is TGTGCCAGTAGTCAAGCGGGAAGCCCTCGGGTGGAGCAGTTCTTC.

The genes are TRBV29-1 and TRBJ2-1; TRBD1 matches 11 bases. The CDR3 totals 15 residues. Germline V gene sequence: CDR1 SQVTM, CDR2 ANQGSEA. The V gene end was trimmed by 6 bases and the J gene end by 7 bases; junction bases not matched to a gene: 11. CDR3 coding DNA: TGCAGCGTGGGCTCAGGACAGGGGGCATGGAATGAGCAGTTCTTC. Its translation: CSVGSGQGAWNEQFF.

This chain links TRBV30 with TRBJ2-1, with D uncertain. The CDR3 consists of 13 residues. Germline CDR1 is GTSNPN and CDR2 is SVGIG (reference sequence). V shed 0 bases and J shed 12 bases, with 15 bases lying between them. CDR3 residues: CAWSVALLHRQFF. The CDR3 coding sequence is TGTGCCTGGAGTGTAGCCCTCCTCCATCGGCAGTTCTTC.

CDR3 residues: CATPRERGGISGANVLTF. CDR3 sequence (DNA): TGTGCCACTCCTCGGGAGAGGGGTGGGATCTCTGGGGCCAACGTCCTGACTTTC. The chain uses TRBV19 and TRBJ2-6, with D maybe TRBD2 (6 bases). CDR1 and CDR2 (germline): LNHDA, SQIVND (reference sequence). Trimming took 10 bases from V and 0 from J, leaving 22 bases between them. This CDR3 contains 18 residues.

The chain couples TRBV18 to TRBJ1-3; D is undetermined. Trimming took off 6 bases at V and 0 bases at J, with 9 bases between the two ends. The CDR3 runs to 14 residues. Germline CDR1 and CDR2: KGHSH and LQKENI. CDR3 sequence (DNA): TGTGCCAGCTCGCAGACTGACTCTGGAAACACCATATATTTT. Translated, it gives CASSQTDSGNTIYF. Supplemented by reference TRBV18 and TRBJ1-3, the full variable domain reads NAGVMQNPRHLVRRRGQEARLRCSPMKGHSHVYWYRQLPEEGLKFMVYLQKENIIDESGMPKERFSAEFPKEGPSILRIQQVVRGDSAAYFCASSQTDSGNTIYFGEGSWLTVV.

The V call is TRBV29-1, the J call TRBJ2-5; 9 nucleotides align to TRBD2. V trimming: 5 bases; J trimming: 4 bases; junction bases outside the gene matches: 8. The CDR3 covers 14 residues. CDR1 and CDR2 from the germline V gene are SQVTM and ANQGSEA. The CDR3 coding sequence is TGCAGCGTTACGACTAGCGGAAGAGGAGAGACCCAGTACTTC. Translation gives CSVTTSGRGETQYF. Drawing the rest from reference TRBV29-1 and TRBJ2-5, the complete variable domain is SAVISQKPSRDICQRGTSLTIQCQVDSQVTMMFWYRQQPGQSLTLIATANQGSEATYESGFVIDKFPISRPNLTFSTLTVSNMSPEDSSIYLCSVTTSGRGETQYFGPGTRLLVL.

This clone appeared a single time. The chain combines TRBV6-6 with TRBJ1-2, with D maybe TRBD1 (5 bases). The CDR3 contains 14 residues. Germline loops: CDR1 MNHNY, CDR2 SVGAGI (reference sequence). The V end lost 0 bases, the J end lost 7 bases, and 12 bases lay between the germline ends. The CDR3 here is CASSYSAGLIGYTF. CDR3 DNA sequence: TGTGCCAGCAGTTACTCGGCAGGGTTGATTGGCTACACCTTC.

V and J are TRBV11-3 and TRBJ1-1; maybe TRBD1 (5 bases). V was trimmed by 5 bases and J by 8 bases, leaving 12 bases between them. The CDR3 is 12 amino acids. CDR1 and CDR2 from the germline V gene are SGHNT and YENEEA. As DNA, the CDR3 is TGTGCCAGCAGCCCCTCAGGGTACGAAGCTTTCTTT. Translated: CASSPSGYEAFF.

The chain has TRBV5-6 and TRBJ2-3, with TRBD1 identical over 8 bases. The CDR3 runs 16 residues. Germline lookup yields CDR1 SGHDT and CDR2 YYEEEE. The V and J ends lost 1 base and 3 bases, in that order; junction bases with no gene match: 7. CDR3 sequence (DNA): TGTGCCAGCAGCTTGAGAGGAGGACAGGGTACAGATACGCAGTATTTT. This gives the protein CASSLRGGQGTDTQYF.

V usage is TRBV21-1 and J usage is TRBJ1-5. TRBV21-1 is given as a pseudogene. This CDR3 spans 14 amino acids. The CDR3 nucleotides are TGTGCCAGTACTGGGAGTCAGGTGAATCAGCCCCAGCATTTT. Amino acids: CASTGSQVNQPQHF.

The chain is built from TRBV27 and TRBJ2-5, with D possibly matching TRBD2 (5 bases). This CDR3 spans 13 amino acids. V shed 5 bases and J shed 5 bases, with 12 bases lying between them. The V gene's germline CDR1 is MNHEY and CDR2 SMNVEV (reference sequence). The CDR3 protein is CASSKNGMETQYF. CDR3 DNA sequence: TGTGCCAGCAGTAAGAACGGGATGGAGACCCAGTACTTC.

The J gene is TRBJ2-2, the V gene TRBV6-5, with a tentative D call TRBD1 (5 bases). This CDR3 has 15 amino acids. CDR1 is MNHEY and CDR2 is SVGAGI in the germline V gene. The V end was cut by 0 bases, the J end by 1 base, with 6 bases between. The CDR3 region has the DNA TGTGCCAGCAGTTACTCCACAGGGAACACCGGGGAGCTGTTTTTT. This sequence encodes CASSYSTGNTGELFF.

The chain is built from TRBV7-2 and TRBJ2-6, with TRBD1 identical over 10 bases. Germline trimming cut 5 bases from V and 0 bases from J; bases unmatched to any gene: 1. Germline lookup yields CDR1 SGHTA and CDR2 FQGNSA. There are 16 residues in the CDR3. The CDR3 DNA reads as TGTGCCAGCAGCCGGACAGGGGGCTCTGGGGCCAACGTCCTGACTTTC. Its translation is CASSRTGGSGANVLTF.

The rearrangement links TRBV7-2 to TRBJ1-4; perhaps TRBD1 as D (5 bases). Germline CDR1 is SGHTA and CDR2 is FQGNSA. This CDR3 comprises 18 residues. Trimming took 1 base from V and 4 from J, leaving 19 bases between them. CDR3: CASSLGYGSGGDNEKLFF. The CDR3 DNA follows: TGTGCCAGCAGCTTAGGGTACGGCTCAGGAGGGGATAATGAAAAACTGTTTTTT.

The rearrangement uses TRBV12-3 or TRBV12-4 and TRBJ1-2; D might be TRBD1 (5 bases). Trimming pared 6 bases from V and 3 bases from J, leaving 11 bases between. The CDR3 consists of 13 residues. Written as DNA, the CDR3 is TGTGCCAGCAGGTCCCGGGACTACTATGGCTACACCTTC. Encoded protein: CASRSRDYYGYTF.

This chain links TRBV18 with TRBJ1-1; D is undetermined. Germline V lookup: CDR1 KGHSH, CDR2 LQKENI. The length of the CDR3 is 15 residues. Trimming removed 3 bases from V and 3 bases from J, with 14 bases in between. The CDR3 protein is CASSPPALRDTEAFF. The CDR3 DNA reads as TGTGCCAGCTCACCCCCAGCCCTTCGGGACACTGAAGCTTTCTTT.

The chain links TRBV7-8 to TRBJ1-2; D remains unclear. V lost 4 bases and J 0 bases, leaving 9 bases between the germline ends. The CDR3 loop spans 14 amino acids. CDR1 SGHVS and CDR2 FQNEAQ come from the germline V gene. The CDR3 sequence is CASSSRLANYGYTF. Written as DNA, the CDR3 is TGTGCCAGCAGCTCCAGGTTAGCTAACTATGGCTACACCTTC.

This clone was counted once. The CDR3 DNA follows: TGTGCCAGCAGTTTATGGGGGCAGGAGACCCAGTACTTC. This gives the protein CASSLWGQETQYF. J is TRBJ2-5 and V is TRBV27, with D possibly being TRBD1 (6 bases). V lost 1 base, J lost 5 bases, and 8 bases lay in between. The germline CDR1 and CDR2 sequences are MNHEY and SMNVEV (reference sequence). The CDR3 length is 13 residues.

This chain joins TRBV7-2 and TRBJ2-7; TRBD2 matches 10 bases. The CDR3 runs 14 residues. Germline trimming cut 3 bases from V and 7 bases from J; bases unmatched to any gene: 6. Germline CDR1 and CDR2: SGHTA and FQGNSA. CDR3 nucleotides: TGTGCCAGCAGCTTGTCTAGCGGGGGCCGGGAGCAGTACGTC. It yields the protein CASSLSSGGREQYV.